This T cell receptor beta chain was sequenced in a study of Tregs in tolerant kidney transplant recipients. Thawed PBMCs were FACS-sorted into unstimulated CD4+CD25+CD127- regulatory T cells, CD4+CD25- non-regulatory cells, CD4 and CD8 cells. Clones were read by immunoSEQ multiplex PCR, and TCRdb kept only the in-frame ones, dropping some. The repertoire holds some 90,000 clones, with more than 80% as singletons. A note on this clone: Its antigen remains unidentified.

Study observations and caveats: Biological reproducibility was not directly addressed in this study.

CDR3 length: 15 residues. V was clipped by 4 bases and J by 5 bases; unmatched bases: 4. CDR1 and CDR2 (germline): SGHDN, FVKESK. This sequence joins TRBV14 and TRBJ2-5, with TRBD2 matching 13 bases. Material for sequencing was CD8+ T cells from blood. The TCR originated in a human donor in good health. CDR3 in DNA: TGTGCCAGCAGCCCGGGACTAGCGGGGACGGAGACCCAGTACTTC. Translated, it gives CASSPGLAGTETQYF.